The entry below gives a single TCR beta chain sequence along with its context. Its antigen is unidentified. This record comes from a study of cytomegalovirus exposure and HLA in healthy donors. Sequenced by immunoSEQ multiplex PCR; TCRdb stores in-frame clones only, minus some. The profile covers 150,000 to 200,000 clones, with 85% to 90% appearing a single time and roughly 4.2% taken by the ten largest. The ends were cut back, 2 bases at V and 0 bases at J, with 7 bases in the middle. The CDR3 totals 13 residues. CDR1 is GTSNPN, CDR2 SVGIG, per germline (reference sequence). Study-wide results and limits: Reports showed the classifier diagnosing cytomegalovirus status with high specificity and sensitivity.

The chain combines TRBV30 with TRBJ1-1; D call uncertain. The TCR was taken from a man aged 18 to 29 in good health and CMV-seropositive. The source material was PBMCs. CDR3 DNA: TGTGCCTGGAGTTCCCAGGTGAACACTGAAGCTTTCTTT. Translating it yields CAWSSQVNTEAFF.